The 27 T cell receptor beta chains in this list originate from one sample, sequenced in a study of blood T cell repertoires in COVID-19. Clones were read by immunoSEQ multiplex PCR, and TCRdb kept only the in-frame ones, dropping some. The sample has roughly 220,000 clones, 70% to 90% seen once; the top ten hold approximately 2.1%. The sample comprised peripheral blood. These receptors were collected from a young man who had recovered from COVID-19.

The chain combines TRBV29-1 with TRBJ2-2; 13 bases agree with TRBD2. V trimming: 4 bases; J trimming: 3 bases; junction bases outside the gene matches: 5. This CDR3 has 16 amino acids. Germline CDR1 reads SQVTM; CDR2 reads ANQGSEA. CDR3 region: CSVAGTSGEYTGELFF. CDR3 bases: TGCAGCGTTGCCGGGACTAGCGGGGAGTACACCGGGGAGCTGTTTTTT.

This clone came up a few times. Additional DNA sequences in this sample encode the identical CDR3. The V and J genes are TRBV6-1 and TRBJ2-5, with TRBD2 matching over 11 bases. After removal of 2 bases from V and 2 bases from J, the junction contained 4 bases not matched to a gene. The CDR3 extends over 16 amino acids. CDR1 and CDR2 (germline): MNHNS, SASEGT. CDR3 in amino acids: CASSELAGGPQETQYF. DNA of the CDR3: TGTGCCAGCAGTGAATTAGCGGGGGGGCCTCAAGAGACCCAGTACTTC.

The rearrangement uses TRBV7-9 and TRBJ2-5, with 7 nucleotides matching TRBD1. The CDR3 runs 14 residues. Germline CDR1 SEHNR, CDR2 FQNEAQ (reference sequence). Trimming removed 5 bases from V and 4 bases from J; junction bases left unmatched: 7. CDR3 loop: CASSRDRAGETQYF. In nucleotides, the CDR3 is TGTGCCAGCAGCCGAGACAGGGCAGGAGAGACCCAGTACTTC.

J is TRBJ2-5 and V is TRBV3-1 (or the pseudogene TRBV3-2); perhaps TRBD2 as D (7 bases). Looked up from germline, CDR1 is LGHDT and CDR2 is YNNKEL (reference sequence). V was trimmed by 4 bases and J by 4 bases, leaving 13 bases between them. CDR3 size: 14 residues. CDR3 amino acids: CASSLSAGAETQYF. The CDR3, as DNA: TGTGCCAGCAGCCTCTCCGCGGGGGCAGAGACCCAGTACTTC.

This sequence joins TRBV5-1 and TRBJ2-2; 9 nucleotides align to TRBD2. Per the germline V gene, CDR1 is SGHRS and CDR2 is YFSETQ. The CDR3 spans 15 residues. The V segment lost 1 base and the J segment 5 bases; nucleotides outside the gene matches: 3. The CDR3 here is CASSLSLAGTGELFF. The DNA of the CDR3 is TGCGCCAGCAGCTTGTCCCTAGCGGGGACCGGGGAGCTGTTTTTT.

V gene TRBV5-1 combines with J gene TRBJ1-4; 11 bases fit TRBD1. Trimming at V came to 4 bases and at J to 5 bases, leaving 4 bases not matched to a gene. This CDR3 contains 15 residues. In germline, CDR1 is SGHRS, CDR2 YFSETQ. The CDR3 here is CASSRTGGSNEKLFF. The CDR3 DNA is TGCGCCAGCAGCAGGACAGGGGGCTCCAATGAAAAACTGTTTTTT.

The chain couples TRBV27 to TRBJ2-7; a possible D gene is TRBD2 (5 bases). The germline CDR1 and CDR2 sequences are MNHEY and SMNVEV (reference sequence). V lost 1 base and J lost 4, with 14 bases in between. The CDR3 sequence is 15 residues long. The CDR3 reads CASSLLLGGVYEQYF. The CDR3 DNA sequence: TGTGCCAGCAGTTTATTACTAGGTGGGGTTTACGAGCAGTACTTC.

Here the CDR3 DNA reads TGTGCCAGCAGCCAAGAGTTGCTACGCTGGGAGTGGTATGGCTACACCTTC. Translating gives CASSQELLRWEWYGYTF. The chain uses TRBV3-1 (or the pseudogene TRBV3-2) and TRBJ1-2; D gene unclear. Germline loops: CDR1 LGHDT, CDR2 YNNKEL (reference sequence). Trimming pared 0 bases from V and 5 bases from J, leaving 19 bases between. The CDR3 sequence is 17 residues long.

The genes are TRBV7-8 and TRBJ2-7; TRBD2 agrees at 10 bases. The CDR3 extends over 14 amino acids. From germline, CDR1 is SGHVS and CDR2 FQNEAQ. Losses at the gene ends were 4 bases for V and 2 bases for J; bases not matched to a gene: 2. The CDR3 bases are TGTGCCAGCAGCTCTAGCGGGGGTGCCTACGAGCAGTACTTC. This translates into CASSSSGGAYEQYF.

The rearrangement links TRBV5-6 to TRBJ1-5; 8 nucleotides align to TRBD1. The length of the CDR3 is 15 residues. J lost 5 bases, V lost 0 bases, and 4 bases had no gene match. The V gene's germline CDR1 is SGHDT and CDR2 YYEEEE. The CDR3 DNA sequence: TGTGCCAGCAGCTTGGGGACAGGGATCCATCAGCCCCAGCATTTT. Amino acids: CASSLGTGIHQPQHF.

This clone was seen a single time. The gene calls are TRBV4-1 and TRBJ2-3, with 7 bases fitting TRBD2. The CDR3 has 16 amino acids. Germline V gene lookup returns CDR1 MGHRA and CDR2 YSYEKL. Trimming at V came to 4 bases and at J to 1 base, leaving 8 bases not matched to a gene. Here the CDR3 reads CASSPQVSGGTDTQYF. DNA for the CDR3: TGCGCCAGCAGCCCTCAGGTCAGCGGGGGCACAGATACGCAGTATTTT.

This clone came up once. The CDR3 sequence: CASSLGGGRLERGYTF. The CDR3 DNA is TGTGCCAGCAGCTTGGGTGGAGGCCGTCTGGAGCGTGGCTACACCTTC. The rearrangement links TRBV5-4 to TRBJ1-2; D unclear. V was pared by 0 bases and J by 7 bases, with 19 bases between. CDR1 and CDR2 from the germline V gene are SGHNT and YYREEE (reference sequence). The CDR3 sequence is 16 residues long.

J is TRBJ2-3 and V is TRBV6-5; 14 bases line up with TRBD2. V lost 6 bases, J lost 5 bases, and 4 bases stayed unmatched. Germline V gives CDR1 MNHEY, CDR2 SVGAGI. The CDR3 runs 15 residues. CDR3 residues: CASRSGTSGRDTQYF. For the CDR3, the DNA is TGTGCCAGCAGGTCCGGGACTAGCGGGAGAGATACGCAGTATTTT.

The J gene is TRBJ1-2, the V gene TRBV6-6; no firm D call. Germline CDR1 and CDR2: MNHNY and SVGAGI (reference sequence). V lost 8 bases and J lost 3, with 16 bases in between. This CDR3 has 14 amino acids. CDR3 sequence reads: CASLGLTPYYGYTF. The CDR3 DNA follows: TGTGCCAGCTTAGGCCTGACACCGTACTATGGCTACACCTTC.

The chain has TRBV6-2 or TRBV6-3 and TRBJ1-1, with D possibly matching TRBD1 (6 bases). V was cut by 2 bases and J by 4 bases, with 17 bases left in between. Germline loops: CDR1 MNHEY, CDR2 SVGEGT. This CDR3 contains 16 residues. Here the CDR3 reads CASSYPRQAPSTEAFF. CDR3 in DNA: TGTGCCAGCAGTTACCCACGACAGGCGCCAAGCACTGAAGCTTTCTTT.

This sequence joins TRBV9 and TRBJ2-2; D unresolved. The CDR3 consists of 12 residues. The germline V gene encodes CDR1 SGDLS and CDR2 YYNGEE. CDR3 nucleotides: TGTGCAACCGAAGGAGCGACCGGGGAGCTGTTTTTT. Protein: CATEGATGELFF.

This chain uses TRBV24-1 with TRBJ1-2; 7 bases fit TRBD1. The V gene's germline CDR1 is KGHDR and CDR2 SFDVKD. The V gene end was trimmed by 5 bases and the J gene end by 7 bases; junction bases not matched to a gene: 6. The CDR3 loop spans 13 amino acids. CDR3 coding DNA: TGTGCCACCAGTGCCCGACAGGGAGGTGGCTACACCTTC. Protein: CATSARQGGGYTF.

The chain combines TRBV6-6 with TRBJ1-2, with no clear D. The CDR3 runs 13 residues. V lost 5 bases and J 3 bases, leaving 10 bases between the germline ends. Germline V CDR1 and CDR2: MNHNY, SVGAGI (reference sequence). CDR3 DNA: TGTGCCAGCAGTCCCGACACCGACTATGGCTACACCTTC. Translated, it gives CASSPDTDYGYTF.

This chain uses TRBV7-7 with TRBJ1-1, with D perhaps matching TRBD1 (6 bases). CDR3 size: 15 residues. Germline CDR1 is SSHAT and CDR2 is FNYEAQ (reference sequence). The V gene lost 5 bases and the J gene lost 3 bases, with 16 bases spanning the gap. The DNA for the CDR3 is TGTGCCAGCAGCCCGTACCGACAGGACGACACTGAAGCTTTCTTT. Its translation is CASSPYRQDDTEAFF. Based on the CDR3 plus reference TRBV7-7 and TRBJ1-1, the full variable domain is GAGVSQSPRYKVTKRGQDVTLRCDPISSHATLYWYQQALGQGPEFLTYFNYEAQPDKSGLPSDRFSAERPEGSISTLTIQRTEQRDSAMYRCASSPYRQDDTEAFFGQGTRLTVV.

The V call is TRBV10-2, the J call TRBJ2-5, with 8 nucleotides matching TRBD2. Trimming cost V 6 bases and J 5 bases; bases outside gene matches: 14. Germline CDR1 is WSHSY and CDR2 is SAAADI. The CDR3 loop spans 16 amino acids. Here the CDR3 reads CASREGGASGGETQYF. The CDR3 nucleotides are TGCGCCAGCAGAGAGGGGGGGGCAAGCGGGGGCGAGACCCAGTACTTC.

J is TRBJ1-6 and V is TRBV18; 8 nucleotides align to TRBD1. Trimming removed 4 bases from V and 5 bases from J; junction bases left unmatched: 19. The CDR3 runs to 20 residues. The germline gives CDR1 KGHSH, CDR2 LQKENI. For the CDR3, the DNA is TGTGCCAGCTCACGGGAGACAGGGGATATGGGGATCTCTGATAATTCACCCCTCCACTTT. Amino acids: CASSRETGDMGISDNSPLHF.

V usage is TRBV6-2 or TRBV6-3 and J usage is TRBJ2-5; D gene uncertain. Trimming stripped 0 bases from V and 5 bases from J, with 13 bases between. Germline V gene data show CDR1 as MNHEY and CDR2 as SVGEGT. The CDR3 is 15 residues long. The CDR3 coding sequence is TGTGCCAGCAGTTACTCGACGGCGGTTCCGGAGACCCAGTACTTC. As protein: CASSYSTAVPETQYF.

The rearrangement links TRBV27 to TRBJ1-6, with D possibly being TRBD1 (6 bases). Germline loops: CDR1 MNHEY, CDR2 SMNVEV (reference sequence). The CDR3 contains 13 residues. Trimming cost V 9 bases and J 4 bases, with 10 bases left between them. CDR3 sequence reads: CASHGQYNSPLHF. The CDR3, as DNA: TGTGCCAGTCACGGACAGTATAATTCACCCCTCCACTTT.

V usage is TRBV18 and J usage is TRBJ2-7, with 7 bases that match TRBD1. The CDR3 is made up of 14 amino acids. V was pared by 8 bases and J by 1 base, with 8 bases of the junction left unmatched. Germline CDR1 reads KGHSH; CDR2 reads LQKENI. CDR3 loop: CASMQQGTSYEQYF. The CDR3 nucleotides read TGTGCCAGCATGCAACAGGGGACGTCCTACGAGCAGTACTTC. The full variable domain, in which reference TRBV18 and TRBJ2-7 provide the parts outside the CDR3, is NAGVMQNPRHLVRRRGQEARLRCSPMKGHSHVYWYRQLPEEGLKFMVYLQKENIIDESGMPKERFSAEFPKEGPSILRIQQVVRGDSAAYFCASMQQGTSYEQYFGPGTRLTVT.

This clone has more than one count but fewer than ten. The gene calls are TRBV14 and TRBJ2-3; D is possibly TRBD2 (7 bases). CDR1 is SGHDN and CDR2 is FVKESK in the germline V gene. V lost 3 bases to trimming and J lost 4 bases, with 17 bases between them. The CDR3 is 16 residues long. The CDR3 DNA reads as TGTGCCAGCAGCCACGGGGGGCGCGGAGTTCCAGATACGCAGTATTTT. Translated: CASSHGGRGVPDTQYF. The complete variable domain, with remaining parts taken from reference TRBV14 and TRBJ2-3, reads EAGVTQFPSHSVIEKGQTVTLRCDPISGHDNLYWYRRVMGKEIKFLLHFVKESKQDESGMPNNRFLAERTGGTYSTLKVQPAELEDSGVYFCASSHGGRGVPDTQYFGPGTRLTVL.

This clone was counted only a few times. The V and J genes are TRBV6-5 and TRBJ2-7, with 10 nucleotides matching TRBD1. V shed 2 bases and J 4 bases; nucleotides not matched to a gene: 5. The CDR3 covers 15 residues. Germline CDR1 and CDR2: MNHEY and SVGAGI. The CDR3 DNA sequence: TGTGCCAGCAGTTACGACAGGGGGCGCTTTTACGAGCAGTACTTC. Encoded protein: CASSYDRGRFYEQYF.

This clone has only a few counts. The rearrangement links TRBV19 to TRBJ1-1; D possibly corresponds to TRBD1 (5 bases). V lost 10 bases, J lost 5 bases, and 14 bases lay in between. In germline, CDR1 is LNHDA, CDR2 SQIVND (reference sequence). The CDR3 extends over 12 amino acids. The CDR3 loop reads CATRRGGTEAFF. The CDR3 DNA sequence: TGTGCCACCCGACGGGGGGGGACTGAAGCTTTCTTT. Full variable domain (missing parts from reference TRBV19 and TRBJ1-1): DGGITQSPKYLFRKEGQNVTLSCEQNLNHDAMYWYRQDPGQGLRLIYYSQIVNDFQKGDIAEGYSVSREKKESFPLTVTSAQKNPTAFYLCATRRGGTEAFFGQGTRLTVV.